Reported below is one T cell receptor (beta chain). Its specificity is not known. Template material for amplifying TCR beta CDR3 regions consisted of RNA transcripts. First-round RT-PCR targeting the TCR CDR3 was performed with the HTBI primer set. TCRdb itself ran the multiplex PCR reads through MiXCR, one entry per CDR3 protein. In the table there are approximately 640,000 distinct CDR3 sequences, roughly 15% of which are singletons. The sample originates from a study of T cells in Graves' hyperthyroidism and ophthalmopathy. Study results and caveats: Ophthalmopathy onset followed model prediction by a median about 6.9 months.

The CDR3 covers 13 residues. The ends were cut back, 7 bases at V and 7 bases at J, with 14 bases in the middle. The germline CDR1 and CDR2 sequences are KGHSH and LQKENI. The TCR comes from a woman aged 25-40 years with Graves' hyperthyroidism. The V call is TRBV18, the J call TRBJ2-1; the D is unclear. The specimen was blood. CDR3 region: CASLVTAENEQFF. The DNA of the CDR3 is TGTGCCAGCTTAGTGACGGCGGAGAATGAGCAGTTCTTC.